This T cell receptor beta chain was found in a study of STAT5B mutations in CD4+ large granular lymphocyte leukemia. Sequencing was performed with immunoSEQ multiplex PCR; in TCRdb, only in-frame clones are kept and a portion is missing. Seen here are tens of thousands of clones, 81% observed once, and the top ten hold around 3.5%. Concerning this clone itself: Its antigen is unidentified.

Findings and limits, study-wide: Without putative leukemic clones, patient CD4-sorted repertoires remained more clonal than healthy CD4+ repertoires. 8/27 top patient clones versus 2/35 control clones were TRBV06-family.

Germline V gene sequence: CDR1 MRHNA, CDR2 SNTAGT. The ends were cut back, 4 bases at V and 2 bases at J, with 15 bases in the middle. The CDR3 consists of 17 residues. The chain uses TRBV6-4 and TRBJ1-6; D is ambiguous. The receptor comes from a human donor in good health. The sequencing sample was made of CD4+ T cells from blood buffy coats. This chain's CDR3 is CASSVFEEPTYNSPLHF. In nucleotides, the CDR3 is TGTGCCAGCAGTGTCTTCGAGGAGCCCACCTATAATTCACCCCTCCACTTT.